These 4 T cell receptor beta chains were sequenced from one sample in a study of long-term antiretroviral therapy in people with HIV. Version v3.0 of the immunoSEQ assay was performed at survey level. TCRdb keeps only in-frame clones here, not all; method: immunoSEQ multiplex PCR. The data hold more than 35,000 clones, with about 95% observed a single time. The starting material was unsorted PBMCs, obtained 3.7 years after starting antiretroviral therapy. The receptor set was obtained from a woman in her fifties or sixties with HIV.

The chain has TRBV15 and TRBJ1-3; possibly TRBD1 for D (5 bases). CDR1 and CDR2 (germline): LNHNV, YYDKDF (reference sequence). V dropped 2 bases and J dropped 0 bases, with 5 bases sitting between them. The CDR3 consists of 14 residues. The CDR3 DNA reads as TGTGCCACCAGCAGACAGGGCTCTGGAAACACCATATATTTT. It is translated as CATSRQGSGNTIYF. Looking up the rest from reference TRBV15 and TRBJ1-3 gives the full variable domain: DAMVIQNPRYQVTQFGKPVTLSCSQTLNHNVMYWYQQKSSQAPKLLFHYYDKDFNNEADTPDNFQSRRPNTSFCFLDIRSPGLGDTAMYLCATSRQGSGNTIYFGEGSWLTVV.

This clone is a singleton in its sample. The chain links TRBV30 to TRBJ2-7; D is uncertain. This CDR3 is built from 12 residues. Germline CDR1 reads GTSNPN; CDR2 reads SVGIG (reference sequence). V lost 5 bases and J 7 bases, leaving 15 bases between the germline ends. CDR3 sequence reads: CAWDAPSREQYF. For the CDR3, the DNA is TGTGCCTGGGACGCTCCCTCGAGGGAGCAGTACTTC.

This clone occurred once. This chain uses TRBV6-6 with TRBJ2-7; D is undetermined. The CDR3 has 11 residues. Germline V gene lookup returns CDR1 MNHNY and CDR2 SVGAGI (reference sequence). V was shortened by 5 bases and J by 7 bases, with 9 bases between the two germline ends. The CDR3 nucleotides read TGTGCCAGCAGTAAGGACGGGGAGCAGTACTTC. As protein: CASSKDGEQYF.

The CDR3 loop is CASSLGPGNTEAFF. As DNA, the CDR3 is TGTGCCAGCAGCCTTGGGCCGGGGAACACTGAAGCTTTCTTT. V and J are TRBV5-5 and TRBJ1-1; D uncertain. V lost 4 bases to trimming and J lost 1 base, with 11 bases between them. The CDR3 consists of 14 residues. Germline V gene lookup returns CDR1 SGHKS and CDR2 YYEKEE (reference sequence).